This TCR beta chain stems from a study of blood T cell repertoires in COVID-19. About the study: Specimens from acute and convalescent COVID-19 originated in the United States, Italy and Spain.

Germline V gives CDR1 MGHRA, CDR2 YSYEKL. The CDR3 spans 18 residues. J was trimmed by 4 bases and V by 1 base; bases with no gene match: 8. Original processing notes: For nucleated cells, counts were estimated from reference gene primer amplification. Sequenced by immunoSEQ multiplex PCR; TCRdb stores in-frame clones only, minus some. Clonal size and the V and J genes are those of that table, whereas D and trimming came from the DNA. The sample records 20,000 to 25,000 clones, around 82% being singletons. This sequence joins TRBV4-1 and TRBJ2-5; 14 nucleotides line up with TRBD2. The sample was peripheral blood. The origin of this receptor is a man in his 60s with active COVID-19. CDR3 sequence reads: CASSQVLGTSGSPETQYF. The CDR3 region has the DNA TGCGCCAGCAGCCAAGTACTCGGGACTAGCGGGAGCCCAGAGACCCAGTACTTC.